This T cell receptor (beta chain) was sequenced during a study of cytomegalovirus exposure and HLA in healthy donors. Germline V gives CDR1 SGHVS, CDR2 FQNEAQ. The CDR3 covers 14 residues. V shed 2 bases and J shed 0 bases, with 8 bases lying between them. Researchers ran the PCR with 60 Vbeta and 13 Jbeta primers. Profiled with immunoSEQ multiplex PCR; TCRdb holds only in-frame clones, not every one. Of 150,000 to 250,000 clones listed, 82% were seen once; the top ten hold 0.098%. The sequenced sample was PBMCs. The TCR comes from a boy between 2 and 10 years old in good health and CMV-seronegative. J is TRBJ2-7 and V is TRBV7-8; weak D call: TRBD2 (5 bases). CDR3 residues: CASSLFEGSYEQYF. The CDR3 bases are TGTGCCAGCAGCTTATTCGAGGGCTCCTACGAGCAGTACTTC.